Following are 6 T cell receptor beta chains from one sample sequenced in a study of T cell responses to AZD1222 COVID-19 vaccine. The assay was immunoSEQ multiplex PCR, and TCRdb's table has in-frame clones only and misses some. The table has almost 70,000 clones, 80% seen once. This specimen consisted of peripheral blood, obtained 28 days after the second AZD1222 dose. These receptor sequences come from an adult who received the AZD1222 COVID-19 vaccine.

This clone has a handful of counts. The DNA of the CDR3 is TGTGCCAGCTCACCACGGCCAGGGCCCTATGGCTACACCTTC. This gives the protein CASSPRPGPYGYTF. This chain connects TRBV18 to TRBJ1-2; weak D call: TRBD1 (5 bases). The CDR3 sequence is 14 residues long. V was trimmed by 1 base and J by 4 bases, leaving 10 bases between them. CDR1 and CDR2 (germline): KGHSH, LQKENI.

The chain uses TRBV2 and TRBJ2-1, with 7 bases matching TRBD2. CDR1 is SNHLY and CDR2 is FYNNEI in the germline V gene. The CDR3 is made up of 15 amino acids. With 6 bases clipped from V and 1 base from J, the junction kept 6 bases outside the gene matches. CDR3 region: CASRQAGWSYNEQFF. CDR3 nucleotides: TGTGCCAGCAGGCAAGCGGGGTGGTCCTACAATGAGCAGTTCTTC.

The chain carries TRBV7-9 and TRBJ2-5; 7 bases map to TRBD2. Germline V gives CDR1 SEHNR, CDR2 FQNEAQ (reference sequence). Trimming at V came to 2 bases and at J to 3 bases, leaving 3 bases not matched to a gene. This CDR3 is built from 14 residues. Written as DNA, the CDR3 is TGTGCCAGCAGCTTATTTGGGGGGGAAGAGACCCAGTACTTC. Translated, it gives CASSLFGGEETQYF.

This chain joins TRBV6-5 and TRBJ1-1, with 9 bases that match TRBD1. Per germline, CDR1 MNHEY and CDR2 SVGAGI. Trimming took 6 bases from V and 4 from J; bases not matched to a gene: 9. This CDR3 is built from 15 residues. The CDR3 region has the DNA TGTGCCAGCAGCCGCTACCCGACAGGGGGCACTGAAGCTTTCTTT. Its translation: CASSRYPTGGTEAFF.

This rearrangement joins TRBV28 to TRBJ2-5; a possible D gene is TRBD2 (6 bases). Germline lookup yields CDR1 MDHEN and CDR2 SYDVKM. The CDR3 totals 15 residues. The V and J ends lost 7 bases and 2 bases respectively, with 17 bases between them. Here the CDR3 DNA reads TGTGCCAGCATCGGACAATGGGGGGAACAAGAGACCCAGTACTTC. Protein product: CASIGQWGEQETQYF.

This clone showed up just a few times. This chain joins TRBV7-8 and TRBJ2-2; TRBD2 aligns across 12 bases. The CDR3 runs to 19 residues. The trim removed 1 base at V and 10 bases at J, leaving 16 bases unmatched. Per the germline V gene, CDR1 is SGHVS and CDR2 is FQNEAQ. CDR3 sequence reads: CASSLVGTSGRRRPSELFF. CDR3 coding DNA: TGTGCCAGCAGCTTAGTGGGGACTAGCGGGCGTCGCCGTCCTTCGGAGCTGTTTTTT.